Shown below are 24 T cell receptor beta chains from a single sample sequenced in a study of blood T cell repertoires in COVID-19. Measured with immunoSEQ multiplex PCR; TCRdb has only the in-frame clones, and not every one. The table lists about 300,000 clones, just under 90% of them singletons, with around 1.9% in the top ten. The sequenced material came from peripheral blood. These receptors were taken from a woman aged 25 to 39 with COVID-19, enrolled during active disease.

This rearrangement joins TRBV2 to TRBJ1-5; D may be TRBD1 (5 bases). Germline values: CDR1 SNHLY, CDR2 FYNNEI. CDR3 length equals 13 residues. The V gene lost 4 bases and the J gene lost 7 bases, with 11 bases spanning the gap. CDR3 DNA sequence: TGTGCCAGCAGTGTGCAGGGCCCCCAGCCCCAGCATTTT. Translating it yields CASSVQGPQPQHF.

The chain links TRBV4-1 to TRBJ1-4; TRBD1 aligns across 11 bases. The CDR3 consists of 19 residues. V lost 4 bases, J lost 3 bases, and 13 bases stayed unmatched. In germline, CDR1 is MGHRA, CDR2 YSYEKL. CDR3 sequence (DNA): TGCGCCAGCAGCCGTATCGGGACAGGGGGAGATAAATCTAATGAAAAACTGTTTTTT. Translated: CASSRIGTGGDKSNEKLFF.

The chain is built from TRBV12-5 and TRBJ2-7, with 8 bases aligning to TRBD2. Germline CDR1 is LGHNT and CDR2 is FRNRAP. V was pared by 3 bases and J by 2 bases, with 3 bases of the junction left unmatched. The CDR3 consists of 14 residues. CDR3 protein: CASGLAGAAYEQYF. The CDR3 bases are TGTGCTAGTGGTTTAGCGGGGGCGGCCTACGAGCAGTACTTC.

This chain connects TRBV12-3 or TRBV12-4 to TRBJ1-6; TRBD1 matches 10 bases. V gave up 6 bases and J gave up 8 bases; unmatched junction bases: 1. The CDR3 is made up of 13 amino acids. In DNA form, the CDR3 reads TGTGCCAGCAGGGGACAGGGGTATTCACCCCTCCACTTT. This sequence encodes CASRGQGYSPLHF.

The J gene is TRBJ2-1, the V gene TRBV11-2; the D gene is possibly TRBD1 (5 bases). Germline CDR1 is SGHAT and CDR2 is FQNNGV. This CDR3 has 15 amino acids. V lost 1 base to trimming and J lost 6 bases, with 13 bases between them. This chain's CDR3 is CASSLVAGLGNEQFF. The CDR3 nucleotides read TGTGCCAGCAGCTTAGTAGCAGGGTTGGGCAATGAGCAGTTCTTC.

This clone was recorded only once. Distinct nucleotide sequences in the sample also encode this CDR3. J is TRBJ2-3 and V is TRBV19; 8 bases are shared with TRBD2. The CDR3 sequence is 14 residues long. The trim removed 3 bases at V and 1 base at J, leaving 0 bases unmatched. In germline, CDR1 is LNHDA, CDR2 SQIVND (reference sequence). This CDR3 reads CASSIGGGTDTQYF. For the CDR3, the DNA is TGTGCCAGTAGTATCGGGGGGGGCACAGATACGCAGTATTTT.

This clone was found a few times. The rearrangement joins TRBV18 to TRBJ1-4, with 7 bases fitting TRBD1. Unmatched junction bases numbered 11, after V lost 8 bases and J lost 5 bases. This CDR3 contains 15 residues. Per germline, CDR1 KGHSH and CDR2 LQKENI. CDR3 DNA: TGTGCCAGCCAATCTCGACAGGGATCGAATGAAAAACTGTTTTTT. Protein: CASQSRQGSNEKLFF.

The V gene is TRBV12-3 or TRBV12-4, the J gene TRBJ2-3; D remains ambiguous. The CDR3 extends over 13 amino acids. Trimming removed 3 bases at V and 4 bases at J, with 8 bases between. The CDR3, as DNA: TGTGCCAGCAGTTTTGGTAGCCCAGATACGCAGTATTTT. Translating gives CASSFGSPDTQYF.

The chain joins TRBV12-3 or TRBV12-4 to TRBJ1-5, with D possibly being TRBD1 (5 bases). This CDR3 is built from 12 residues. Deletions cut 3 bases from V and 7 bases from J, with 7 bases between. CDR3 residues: CASSLGGQPQHF. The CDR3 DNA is TGTGCCAGCAGTTTGGGGGGACAGCCCCAGCATTTT.

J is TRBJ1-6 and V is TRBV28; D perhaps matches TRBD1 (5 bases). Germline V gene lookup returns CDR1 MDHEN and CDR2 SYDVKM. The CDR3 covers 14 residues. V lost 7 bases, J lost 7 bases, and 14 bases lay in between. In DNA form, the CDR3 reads TGTGCCAGCATAACCGCAGGGTCCAATTCACCCCTCCACTTT. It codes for CASITAGSNSPLHF. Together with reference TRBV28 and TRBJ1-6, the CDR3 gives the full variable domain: DVKVTQSSRYLVKRTGEKVFLECVQDMDHENMFWYRQDPGLGLRLIYFSYDVKMKEKGDIPEGYSVSREKKERFSLILESASTNQTSMYLCASITAGSNSPLHFGNGTRLTVT.

CDR3 sequence: CSARTVYGYTF. In DNA, the CDR3 is TGCAGTGCTAGGACAGTCTATGGCTACACCTTC. V usage is TRBV20-1 and J usage is TRBJ1-2; a weak D match, TRBD1 (5 bases). The CDR3 consists of 11 residues. CDR1 DFQATT and CDR2 SNEGSKA come from the germline V gene (reference sequence). Trimming shortened V by 3 bases and J by 4 bases, and 6 bases separated the two germline ends.

The DNA for the CDR3 is TGTGCCAGCTCATTTCGAGGGGGCATGAACACTGAAGCTTTCTTT. Translated: CASSFRGGMNTEAFF. The chain is built from TRBV18 and TRBJ1-1; 7 positions match TRBD1. The CDR3 is 15 residues long. V shed 5 bases and J 0 bases; nucleotides not matched to a gene: 6. In germline, CDR1 is KGHSH, CDR2 LQKENI.

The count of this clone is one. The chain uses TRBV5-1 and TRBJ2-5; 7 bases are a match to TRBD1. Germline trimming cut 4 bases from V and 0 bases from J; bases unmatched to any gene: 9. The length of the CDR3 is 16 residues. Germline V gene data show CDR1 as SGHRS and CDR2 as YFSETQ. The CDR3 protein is CASSTDRDLHQETQYF. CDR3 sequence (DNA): TGCGCCAGCAGCACTGACAGGGACCTACACCAAGAGACCCAGTACTTC.

The CDR3 nucleotides read TGTGCCAGCAGCTTACTCTCGGGGGTGGGCTCCTACAATGAGCAGTTCTTC. Translating gives CASSLLSGVGSYNEQFF. The V and J genes are TRBV5-5 and TRBJ2-1; possible D gene TRBD2, 6 bases. With 2 bases removed from V and 0 bases from J, the gap between germline ends came to 15 bases. This CDR3 comprises 17 residues. CDR1 SGHKS and CDR2 YYEKEE come from the germline V gene (reference sequence).

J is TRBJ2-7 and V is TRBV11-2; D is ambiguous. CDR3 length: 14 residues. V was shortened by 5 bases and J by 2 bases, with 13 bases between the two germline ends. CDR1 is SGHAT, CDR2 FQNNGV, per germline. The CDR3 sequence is CASSVDTATYEQYV. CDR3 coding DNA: TGTGCCAGCAGCGTCGACACGGCCACCTACGAGCAGTACGTC.

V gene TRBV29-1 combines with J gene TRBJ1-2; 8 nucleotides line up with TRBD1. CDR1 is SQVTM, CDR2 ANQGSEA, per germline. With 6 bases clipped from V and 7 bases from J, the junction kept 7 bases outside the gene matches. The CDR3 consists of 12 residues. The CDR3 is CSVHRGDGGYTF. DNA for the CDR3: TGCAGCGTCCACAGGGGGGATGGTGGCTACACCTTC.

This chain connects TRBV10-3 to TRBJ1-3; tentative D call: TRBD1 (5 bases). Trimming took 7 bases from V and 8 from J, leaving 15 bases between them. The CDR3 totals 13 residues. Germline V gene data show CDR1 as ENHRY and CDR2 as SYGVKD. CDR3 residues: CAITYRPGDTIYF. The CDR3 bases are TGTGCCATCACCTACAGGCCCGGTGACACCATATATTTT.

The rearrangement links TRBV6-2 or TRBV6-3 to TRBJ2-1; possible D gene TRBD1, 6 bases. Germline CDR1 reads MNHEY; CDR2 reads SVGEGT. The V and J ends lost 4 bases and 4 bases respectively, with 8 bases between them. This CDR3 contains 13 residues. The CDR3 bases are TGTGCCAGCAGTTTACAGGGTTACAATGAGCAGTTCTTC. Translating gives CASSLQGYNEQFF.

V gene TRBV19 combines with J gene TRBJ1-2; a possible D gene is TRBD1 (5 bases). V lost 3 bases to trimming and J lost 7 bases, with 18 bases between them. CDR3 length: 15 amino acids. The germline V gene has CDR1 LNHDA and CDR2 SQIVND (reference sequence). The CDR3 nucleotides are TGTGCCAGTAGTATCTCCATGGGGCCCCAGGGTGGCTACACCTTC. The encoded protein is CASSISMGPQGGYTF.

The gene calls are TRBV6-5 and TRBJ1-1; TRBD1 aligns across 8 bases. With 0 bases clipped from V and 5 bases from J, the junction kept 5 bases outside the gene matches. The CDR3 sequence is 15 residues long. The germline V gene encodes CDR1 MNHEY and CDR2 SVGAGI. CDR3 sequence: CASSYSGTGGTEAFF. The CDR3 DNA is TGTGCCAGCAGTTACTCGGGCACAGGGGGGACTGAAGCTTTCTTT.

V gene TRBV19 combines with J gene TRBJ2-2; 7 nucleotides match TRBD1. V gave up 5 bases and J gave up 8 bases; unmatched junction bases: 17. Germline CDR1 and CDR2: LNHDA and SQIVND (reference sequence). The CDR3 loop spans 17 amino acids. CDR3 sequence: CASSPTPRDRVGGELFF. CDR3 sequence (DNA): TGTGCCAGTAGTCCGACCCCCCGCGACAGGGTTGGAGGGGAGCTGTTTTTT.

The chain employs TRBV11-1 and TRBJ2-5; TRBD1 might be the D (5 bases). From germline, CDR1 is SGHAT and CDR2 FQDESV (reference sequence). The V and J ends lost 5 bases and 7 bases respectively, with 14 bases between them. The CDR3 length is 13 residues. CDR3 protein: CASSQGSQGTQYF. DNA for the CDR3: TGTGCCAGCAGCCAGGGATCCCAGGGGACCCAGTACTTC.

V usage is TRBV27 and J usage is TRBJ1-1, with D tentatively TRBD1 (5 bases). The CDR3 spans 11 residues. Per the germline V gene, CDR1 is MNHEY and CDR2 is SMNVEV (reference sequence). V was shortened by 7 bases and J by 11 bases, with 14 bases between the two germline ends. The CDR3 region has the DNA TGTGCCAGCACCAGTTGGCAGGGCGCTTTCTTT. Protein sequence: CASTSWQGAFF.

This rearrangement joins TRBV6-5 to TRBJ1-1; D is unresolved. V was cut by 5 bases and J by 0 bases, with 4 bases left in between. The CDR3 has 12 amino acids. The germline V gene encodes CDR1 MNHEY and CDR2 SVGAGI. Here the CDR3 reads CASSRLNTEAFF. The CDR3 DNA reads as TGTGCCAGCAGTCGGTTGAACACTGAAGCTTTCTTT.